This T cell receptor beta chain was sequenced in a study of technical replicates of blood from several donors. Using immunoSEQ multiplex PCR, the repertoire was profiled, and TCRdb retains in-frame clones only, with some absent. Of around 62,000 clones in the sample, under 98% are singletons; the top ten hold around 0.3%. The V and J ends lost 3 bases and 1 base, in that order; junction bases with no gene match: 6. The germline CDR1 and CDR2 sequences are KGHSH and LQKENI. This CDR3 is built from 15 residues. The chain joins TRBV18 to TRBJ2-7; TRBD1 agrees at 7 bases. The receptor comes from a human donor in good health. Sequencing was done on a sample of T cells isolated from PBMCs. CDR3 protein: CASSPRTGASYEQYF. Here the CDR3 DNA reads TGTGCCAGCTCACCCAGGACAGGCGCTTCCTACGAGCAGTACTTC. The whole variable domain, remainder taken from reference TRBV18 and TRBJ2-7, is NAGVMQNPRHLVRRRGQEARLRCSPMKGHSHVYWYRQLPEEGLKFMVYLQKENIIDESGMPKERFSAEFPKEGPSILRIQQVVRGDSAAYFCASSPRTGASYEQYFGPGTRLTVT.